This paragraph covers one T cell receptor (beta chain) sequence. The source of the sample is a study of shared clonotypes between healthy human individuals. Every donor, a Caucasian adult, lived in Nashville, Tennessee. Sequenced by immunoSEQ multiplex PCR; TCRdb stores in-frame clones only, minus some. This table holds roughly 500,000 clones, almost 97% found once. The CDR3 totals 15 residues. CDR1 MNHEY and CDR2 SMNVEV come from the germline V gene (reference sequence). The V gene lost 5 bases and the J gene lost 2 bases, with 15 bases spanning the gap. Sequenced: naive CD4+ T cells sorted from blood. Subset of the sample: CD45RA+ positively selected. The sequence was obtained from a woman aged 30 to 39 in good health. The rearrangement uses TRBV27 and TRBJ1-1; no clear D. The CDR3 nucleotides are TGTGCCAGCAGTGGATATTCCATCGGAAACACTGAAGCTTTCTTT. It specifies CASSGYSIGNTEAFF.